This is a list of T cell receptor beta chains from one sample in a study of cytomegalovirus exposure and HLA in healthy donors. Clones were sequenced by immunoSEQ multiplex PCR, and TCRdb holds only the in-frame ones, with some missing. The repertoire has about 140,000 clones, roughly 80% of them found once; the top ten carry around 4.1%. The source material was PBMCs. The origin of the receptors is a man aged 40-55 years in good health and CMV-seronegative. Both conserved end residues are part of each CDR3. Fields, in order: clone size, CDR3 length, J gene, V gene, D gene, CDR3 DNA, CDR3 protein. A D gene is named only where the DNA matches it firmly. Clone size is stated in some rows and not others, as once, few, many or a class when expanded.

>once|15|TRBJ2-1|TRBV5-1|TRBD2
TGCGCCAGCAGCTCGGGACTAGCGGGGGTCAATGAGCAGTTCTTC
CASSSGLAGVNEQFF
>-|12|TRBJ1-2|TRBV7-2|-
TGTGCCAGCAGCTTAGCTACCGGGGGCTACACCTTC
CASSLATGGYTF
>-|18|TRBJ2-6|TRBV19|TRBD1
TGTGCCAGTAGTATCTCCGGGACAGGGTCTTCTGGGGCCAACGTCCTGACTTTC
CASSISGTGSSGANVLTF
>few|15|TRBJ1-6|TRBV10-1|-
TGCGCCAGCAGTGTTGAGGGGGCCTATAATTCACCCCTCCACTTT
CASSVEGAYNSPLHF
>-|14|TRBJ1-2|TRBV7-8|-
TGTGCCAGCAGCTTAAATGAAGGAGATTATGGCTACACCTTC
CASSLNEGDYGYTF
>few|12|TRBJ1-2|TRBV2|-
TGTGCCAGCAGGGAGGACAGTGGTGGCTACACCTTC
CASREDSGGYTF
>once|17|TRBJ2-1|TRBV15|TRBD2
TGTGCCACCAGTAGAGTCATTGGGGGGGGACCCAACAATGAGCAGTTCTTC
CATSRVIGGGPNNEQFF
>-|17|TRBJ1-4|TRBV13|-
TGTGCCAGCAGACCACCGGGTTCCAACCTACTTAATGAAAAACTGTTTTTT
CASRPPGSNLLNEKLFF
>-|15|TRBJ2-1|TRBV23-1|TRBD2
TGCGCCAGCAGTCGGTCTAGCGGGGGGCCTCTTGGGCAGTTCTTC
CASSRSSGGPLGQFF
>-|15|TRBJ1-1|TRBV18|TRBD1
TGTGCCAGCTCATTTTCGGGACAGGGAAACACTGAAGCTTTCTTT
CASSFSGQGNTEAFF
>-|15|TRBJ2-1|TRBV6-5|-
TGTGCCAGCAGTTCCCCGCGCAGGACTCTCAATGAGCAGTTCTTC
CASSSPRRTLNEQFF
>-|14|TRBJ1-4|TRBV6-1|TRBD1
TGTGCCAGCAGTCTTGACAGGGTTGGTGAAAAACTGTTTTTT
CASSLDRVGEKLFF
>-|11|TRBJ2-7|TRBV29-1|-
TGCAGCGTTGACGGGGCCTACGAGCAGTACTTC
CSVDGAYEQYF
>-|16|TRBJ2-7|TRBV4-1|TRBD1
TGCGCCAGCAGCCCCAGGGGGCGCAGGGGACGCTACGAGCAGTACTTC
CASSPRGRRGRYEQYF
>few|14|TRBJ1-1|TRBV5-1|TRBD1
TGCGCCAGCAGCTTCGGGACAGCAAACACTGAAGCTTTCTTT
CASSFGTANTEAFF
>-|16|TRBJ1-1|TRBV13|TRBD1
TGTGCCACCATATTCCGACAGGGGATAGGGAACACTGAAGCTTTCTTT
CATIFRQGIGNTEAFF
>-|15|TRBJ2-7|TRBV5-8|TRBD1
TGTGCCAGCAGCTTTCTCAACAGGGGTGGCTACGAGCAGTACTTC
CASSFLNRGGYEQYF
>-|15|TRBJ2-7|TRBV19|TRBD1
TGTGCCAGTAGCTCCCAAGGGACAGGGAAGAACGAGCAGTACTTC
CASSSQGTGKNEQYF
>-|15|TRBJ1-4|TRBV2|TRBD1
TGTGCCAGCAGTCCCGGGACAGCAACTAATGAAAAACTGTTTTTT
CASSPGTATNEKLFF
>-|17|TRBJ1-6|TRBV30|TRBD1
TGTGCCTGGGCCGGGACAGGGGGCATTAGAACGAATTCACCCCTCCACTTT
CAWAGTGGIRTNSPLHF
>-|13|TRBJ1-6|TRBV30|-
TGTGCCTCCATGAGTCCGGATAATTCACCCCTCCACTTT
CASMSPDNSPLHF
>-|11|TRBJ1-3|TRBV27|-
TGTGCCAGCAGCCCCGGGGACACCATATATTTT
CASSPGDTIYF
>-|14|TRBJ2-2|TRBV5-4|-
TGTGCCAGCAGCTTGTCATCGCGTACCGGGGAACTGTTTTTT
CASSLSSRTGELFF
>-|17|TRBJ2-3|TRBV5-4|TRBD2
TGTGCCAGCAGGCCTAGACTAGCGGGGGGATCCACAGATACGCAGTATTTT
CASRPRLAGGSTDTQYF
>-|13|TRBJ2-7|TRBV10-1|TRBD1
TGCGCCAGCAGTACCGGGACAGCCTACGAGCAGTACTTC
CASSTGTAYEQYF
>-|12|TRBJ1-1|TRBV30|-
TGTGCCTGGTCCAGAATGAACACTGAAGCTTTCTTT
CAWSRMNTEAFF
>-|15|TRBJ2-7|TRBV5-6|TRBD1
TGTGCCAGCAGCTTGGTGGACAGGGGCTCCTACGAGCAGTACTTC
CASSLVDRGSYEQYF
>-|14|TRBJ2-7|TRBV6-1|-
TGTGCCAGCAGTGGAAGGAGTCGACCCTACGAGCAGTACTTC
CASSGRSRPYEQYF
>few|15|TRBJ2-5|TRBV7-9|-
TGTGCCAGCAGCTTAGGCTCGACAGACCAAGAGACCCAGTACTTC
CASSLGSTDQETQYF
>-|14|TRBJ2-5|TRBV7-2|TRBD2
TGTGCCAGCAGCGGGACTAGCGGAAAAGAGACCCAGTACTTC
CASSGTSGKETQYF
>-|15|TRBJ1-2|TRBV5-1|TRBD1
TGCGCCAGCAGCTTGGCCGGGACAGGAAACTATGGCTACACCTTC
CASSLAGTGNYGYTF
>few|15|TRBJ1-1|TRBV13|-
TGTGCCAGCAGCTTAGGCCTGTTCTCGAACACTGAAGCTTTCTTT
CASSLGLFSNTEAFF
>-|14|TRBJ1-2|TRBV7-2|TRBD1
TGTGCCAGCAGCTTAGGGACAGGGGGCAGTGGCTACACCTTC
CASSLGTGGSGYTF
>-|16|TRBJ2-5|TRBV2|TRBD2
TGTGCCAGCAGTTTTCGACTAGCGGGGTCCCCAGGGACCCAGTACTTC
CASSFRLAGSPGTQYF
>-|14|TRBJ1-4|TRBV6-1|-
TGTGCCAGCAGGCCGACAGGCGATAATGAAAAACTGTTTTTT
CASRPTGDNEKLFF
>-|17|TRBJ1-2|TRBV27|TRBD1
TGTGCCAGCAGTTTCCGGGACAGGGGGCTATTTGGCTATGGCTACACCTTC
CASSFRDRGLFGYGYTF
>-|12|TRBJ2-7|TRBV25-1|TRBD2
TGTGCCAGCAGTGGTAGCGGGGACGAGCAGTACTTC
CASSGSGDEQYF
>-|15|TRBJ2-7|TRBV9|TRBD1
TGTGCCAGCAGCCCCCTCGGACAGGGGGCCGACGAGCAGTACTTC
CASSPLGQGADEQYF
>-|14|TRBJ1-4|TRBV28|-
TGTGCCAGCACTCTGCTTCGGGGGAATGAAAAACTGTTTTTT
CASTLLRGNEKLFF
>-|13|TRBJ2-5|TRBV6-1|-
TGTGCCAGCAGAAGGAGGGTAGAAGAGACCCAGTACTTC
CASRRRVEETQYF
>-|13|TRBJ2-5|TRBV30|TRBD1
TGTGCCTGGGGGGGGACAGGGGTGGAGACCCAGTACTTC
CAWGGTGVETQYF
>-|15|TRBJ1-5|TRBV2|TRBD1
TGTGCCAGCAGTGTAAGCAGGGGGGAGAATCAGCCCCAGCATTTT
CASSVSRGENQPQHF
>-|13|TRBJ1-4|TRBV14|TRBD1
TGTGCCAGCAGCGTCCGGGACAGTGAAAAACTGTTTTTT
CASSVRDSEKLFF
>-|13|TRBJ2-2|TRBV5-6|-
TGTGCCAGCAGCCCGGACAGAACCGGGGAGCTGTTTTTT
CASSPDRTGELFF
>-|12|TRBJ2-7|TRBV7-9|-
TGTGCCAGCAGCCCAACAGGGAACGAGCAGTACTTC
CASSPTGNEQYF
>few|12|TRBJ1-2|TRBV6-1|-
TGTGCCAGCACCACTTACGGGTATGGCTACACCTTC
CASTTYGYGYTF
>-|16|TRBJ2-7|TRBV25-1|-
TGTGCCAGCAGTGAATTCGGGGGAATATCCTCCTACGAGCAGTACTTC
CASSEFGGISSYEQYF
>-|14|TRBJ2-7|TRBV27|-
TGTGCCAGCAGTTTGAGGGATACGGGCTACGAGCAGTACTTC
CASSLRDTGYEQYF
>-|15|TRBJ2-7|TRBV7-2|TRBD2
TGTGCCAGCAGCCGGGGACTAGCGGACAGCTACGAGCAGTACTTC
CASSRGLADSYEQYF
>-|15|TRBJ2-1|TRBV9|-
TGTGCCAGCAGCGTGGGGGGGGCAGGGGCCAATGAGCAGTTCTTC
CASSVGGAGANEQFF
>-|19|TRBJ1-1|TRBV13|TRBD1
TGTGCCAGCAGCTTATTCCTTTCGGGTCAGGGGGTGACGAGCGCTGAAGCTTTCTTT
CASSLFLSGQGVTSAEAFF
>-|14|TRBJ2-7|TRBV29-1|-
TGCAGCGTTGAAGGCCTAGCTCCAATCTACGAGCAGTACTTC
CSVEGLAPIYEQYF
>-|12|TRBJ1-2|TRBV6-6|-
TGTGCCAGCACCCCGGACTGGATCAGCTACACCTTC
CASTPDWISYTF
>once|13|TRBJ2-3|TRBV29-1|-
TGCAGCGTTGTCCCGGGGGTCACAGATACGCAGTATTTT
CSVVPGVTDTQYF